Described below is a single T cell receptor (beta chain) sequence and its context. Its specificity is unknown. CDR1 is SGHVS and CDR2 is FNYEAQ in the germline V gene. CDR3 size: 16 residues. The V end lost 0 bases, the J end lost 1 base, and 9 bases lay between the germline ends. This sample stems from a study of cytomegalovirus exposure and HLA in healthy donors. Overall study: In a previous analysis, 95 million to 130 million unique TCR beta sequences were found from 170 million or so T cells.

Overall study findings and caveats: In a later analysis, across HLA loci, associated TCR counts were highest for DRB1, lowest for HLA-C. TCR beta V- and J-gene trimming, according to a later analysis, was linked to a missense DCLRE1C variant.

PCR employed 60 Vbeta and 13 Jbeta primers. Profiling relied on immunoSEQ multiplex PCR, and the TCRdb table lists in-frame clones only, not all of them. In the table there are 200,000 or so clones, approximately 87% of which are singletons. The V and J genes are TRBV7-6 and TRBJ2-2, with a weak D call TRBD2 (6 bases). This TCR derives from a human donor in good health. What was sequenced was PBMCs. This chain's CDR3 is CASSLAGGWNTGELFF. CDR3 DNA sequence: TGTGCCAGCAGCTTAGCGGGGGGTTGGAACACCGGGGAGCTGTTTTTT.